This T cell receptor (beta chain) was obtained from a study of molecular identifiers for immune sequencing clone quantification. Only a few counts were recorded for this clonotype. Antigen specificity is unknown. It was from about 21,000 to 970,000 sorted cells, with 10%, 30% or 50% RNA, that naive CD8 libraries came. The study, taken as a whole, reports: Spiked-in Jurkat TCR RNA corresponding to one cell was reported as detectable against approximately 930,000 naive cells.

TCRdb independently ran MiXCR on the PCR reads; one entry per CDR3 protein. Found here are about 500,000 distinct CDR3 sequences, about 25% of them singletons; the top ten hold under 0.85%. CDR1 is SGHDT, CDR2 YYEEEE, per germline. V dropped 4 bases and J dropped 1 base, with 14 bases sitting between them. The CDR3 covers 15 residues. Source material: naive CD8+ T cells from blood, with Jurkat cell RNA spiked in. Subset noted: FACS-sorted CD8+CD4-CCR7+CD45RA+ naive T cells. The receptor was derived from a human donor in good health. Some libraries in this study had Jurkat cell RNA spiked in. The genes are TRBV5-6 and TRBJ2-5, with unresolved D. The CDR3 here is CASSLGGSPQETQYF. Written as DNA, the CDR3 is TGTGCCAGCAGCCTCGGTGGCAGCCCCCAAGAGACCCAGTACTTC. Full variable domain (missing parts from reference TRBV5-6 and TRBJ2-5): DAGVTQSPTHLIKTRGQQVTLRCSPKSGHDTVSWYQQALGQGPQFIFQYYEEEERQRGNFPDRFSGHQFPNYSSELNVNALLLGDSALYLCASSLGGSPQETQYFGPGTRLLVL.